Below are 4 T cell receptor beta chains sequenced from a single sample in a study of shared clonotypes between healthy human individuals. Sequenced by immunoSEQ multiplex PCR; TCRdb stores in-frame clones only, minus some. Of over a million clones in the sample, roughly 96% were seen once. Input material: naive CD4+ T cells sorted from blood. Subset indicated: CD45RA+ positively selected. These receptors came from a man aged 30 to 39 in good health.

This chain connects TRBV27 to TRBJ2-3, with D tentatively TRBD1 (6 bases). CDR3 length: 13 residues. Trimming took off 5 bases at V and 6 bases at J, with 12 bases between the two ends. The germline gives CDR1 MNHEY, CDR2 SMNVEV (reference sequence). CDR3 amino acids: CASSNQGSDTQYF. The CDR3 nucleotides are TGTGCCAGCAGTAACCAGGGGAGCGATACGCAGTATTTT.

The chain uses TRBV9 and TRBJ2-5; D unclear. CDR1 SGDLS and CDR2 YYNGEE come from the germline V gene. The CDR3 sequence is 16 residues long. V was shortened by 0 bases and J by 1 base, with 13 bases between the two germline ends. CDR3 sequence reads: CASSVESGWGQETQYF. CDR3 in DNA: TGTGCCAGCAGCGTAGAATCGGGCTGGGGCCAAGAGACCCAGTACTTC. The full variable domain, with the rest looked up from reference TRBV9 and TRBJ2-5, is DSGVTQTPKHLITATGQRVTLRCSPRSGDLSVYWYQQSLDQGLQFLIQYYNGEERAKGNILERFSAQQFPDLHSELNLSSLELGDSALYFCASSVESGWGQETQYFGPGTRLLVL.

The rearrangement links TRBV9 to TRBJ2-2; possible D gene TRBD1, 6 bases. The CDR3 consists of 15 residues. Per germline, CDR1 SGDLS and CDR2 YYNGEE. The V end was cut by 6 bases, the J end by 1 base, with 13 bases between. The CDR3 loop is CASNRVLENTGELFF. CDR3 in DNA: TGTGCCAGCAACAGGGTCCTCGAGAACACCGGGGAGCTGTTTTTT. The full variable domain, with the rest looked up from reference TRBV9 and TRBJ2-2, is DSGVTQTPKHLITATGQRVTLRCSPRSGDLSVYWYQQSLDQGLQFLIQYYNGEERAKGNILERFSAQQFPDLHSELNLSSLELGDSALYFCASNRVLENTGELFFGEGSRLTVL.

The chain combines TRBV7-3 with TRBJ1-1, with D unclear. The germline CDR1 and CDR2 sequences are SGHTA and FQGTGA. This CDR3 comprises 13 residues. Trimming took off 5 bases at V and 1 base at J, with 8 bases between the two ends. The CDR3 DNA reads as TGTGCCAGCAGCCTCGGAGAGAACACTGAAGCTTTCTTT. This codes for CASSLGENTEAFF.